This is a list of T cell receptor beta chains from one sample in a study of OX40 agonist ivuxolimab in advanced cancers. Clones were read by immunoSEQ multiplex PCR, and TCRdb kept only the in-frame ones, dropping some. The table has about 36,000 clones, about 77% seen once. This material consisted of CD4+ or CD8+ T cells sorted from blood, taken in a trial of the OX40 agonist ivuxolimab. These receptors were obtained from an adult with an advanced solid tumor such as melanoma, head and neck, liver or kidney cancer. Each CDR3 is given without its conserved first and last residue. Expanded clones get a size class; other rows say once, few or many, or leave the size out.

v_gene: TRBV18; abundance: NA; j_gene: TRBJ1-1; CDR3aa: ASSPSVTGRNTEAF
v_gene: TRBV4-1; abundance: NA; j_gene: TRBJ2-7; CDR3aa: ASSRDSEGSYEQY
v_gene: TRBV10-2; abundance: NA; j_gene: TRBJ2-1; CDR3aa: ASSELAGGPRNEQF
v_gene: TRBV15; abundance: NA; j_gene: TRBJ2-7; CDR3aa: ATSGGDSYEQY
v_gene: TRBV6-6; abundance: NA; j_gene: TRBJ2-7; CDR3aa: ASRSQGGASYEQY
v_gene: TRBV10-3; abundance: NA; j_gene: TRBJ1-3; CDR3aa: AISAGGSGNTIY
v_gene: TRBV12-5; abundance: NA; j_gene: TRBJ2-3; CDR3aa: ASGLAVIAGVRGDTQY
v_gene: TRBV2; abundance: NA; j_gene: TRBJ2-7; CDR3aa: ASRDSPSYEQY
v_gene: TRBV5-5; abundance: few; j_gene: TRBJ1-1; CDR3aa: ASSLRGANTEAF
v_gene: TRBV5-6; abundance: few; j_gene: TRBJ2-2; CDR3aa: ASSWNSGELF
v_gene: TRBV4-3; abundance: few; j_gene: TRBJ2-3; CDR3aa: ASSQSGGYTDTQY
v_gene: TRBV18; abundance: few; j_gene: TRBJ2-3; CDR3aa: ASSPGQTAQY
v_gene: TRBV7-9; abundance: few; j_gene: TRBJ1-2; CDR3aa: ASSLGHGHGYT